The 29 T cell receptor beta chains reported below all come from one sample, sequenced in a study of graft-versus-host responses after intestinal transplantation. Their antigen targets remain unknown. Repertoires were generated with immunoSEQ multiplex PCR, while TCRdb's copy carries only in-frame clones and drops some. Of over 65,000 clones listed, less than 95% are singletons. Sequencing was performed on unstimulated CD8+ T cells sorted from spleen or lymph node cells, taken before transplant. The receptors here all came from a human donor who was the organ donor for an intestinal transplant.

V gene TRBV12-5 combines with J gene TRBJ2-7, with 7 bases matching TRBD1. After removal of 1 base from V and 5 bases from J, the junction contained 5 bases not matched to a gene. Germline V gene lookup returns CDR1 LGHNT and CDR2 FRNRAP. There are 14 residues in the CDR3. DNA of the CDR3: TGTGCTAGTGGTTTGGGGACAGGCGTCCACGAGCAGTACTTC. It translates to CASGLGTGVHEQYF.

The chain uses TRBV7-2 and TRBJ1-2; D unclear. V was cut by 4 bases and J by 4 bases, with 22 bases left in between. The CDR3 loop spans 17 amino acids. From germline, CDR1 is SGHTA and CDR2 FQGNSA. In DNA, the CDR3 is TGTGCCAGCAGCTGCTTTAGCAGAGACGGAAAGATCTATGGCTACACCTTC. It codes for CASSCFSRDGKIYGYTF.

In nucleotides, the CDR3 is TGTGCCAGCAGCCCTGAGGGAGGGGTGGAGACCCAGTACTTC. Translation gives CASSPEGGVETQYF. The chain combines TRBV27 with TRBJ2-5, with TRBD2 matching over 7 bases. The germline CDR1 and CDR2 sequences are MNHEY and SMNVEV (reference sequence). With V trimmed by 6 bases and J by 5 bases, 9 bases remained unmatched. This CDR3 is built from 14 residues.

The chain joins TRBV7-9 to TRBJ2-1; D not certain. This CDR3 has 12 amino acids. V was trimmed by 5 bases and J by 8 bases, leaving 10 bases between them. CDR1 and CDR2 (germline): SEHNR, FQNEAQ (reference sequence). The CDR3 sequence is CASSIIFYEQFF. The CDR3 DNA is TGTGCCAGCAGCATCATCTTCTATGAGCAGTTCTTC. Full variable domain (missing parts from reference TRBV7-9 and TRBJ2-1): DTGVSQNPRHKITKRGQNVTFRCDPISEHNRLYWYRQTLGQGPEFLTYFQNEAQLEKSRLLSDRFSAERPKGSFSTLEIQRTEQGDSAMYLCASSIIFYEQFFGPGTRLTVL.

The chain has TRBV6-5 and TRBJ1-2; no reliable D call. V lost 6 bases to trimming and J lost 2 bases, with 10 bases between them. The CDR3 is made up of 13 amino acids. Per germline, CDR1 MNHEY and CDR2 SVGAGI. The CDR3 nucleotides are TGTGCCAGCAGATGGGGAATAAACTATGGCTACACCTTC. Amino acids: CASRWGINYGYTF.

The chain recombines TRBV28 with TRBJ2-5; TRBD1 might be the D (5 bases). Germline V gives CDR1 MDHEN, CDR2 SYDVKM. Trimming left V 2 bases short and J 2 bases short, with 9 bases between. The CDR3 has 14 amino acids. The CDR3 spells CASSLNRNQETQYF. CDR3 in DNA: TGTGCCAGCAGTTTAAACAGGAATCAAGAGACCCAGTACTTC.

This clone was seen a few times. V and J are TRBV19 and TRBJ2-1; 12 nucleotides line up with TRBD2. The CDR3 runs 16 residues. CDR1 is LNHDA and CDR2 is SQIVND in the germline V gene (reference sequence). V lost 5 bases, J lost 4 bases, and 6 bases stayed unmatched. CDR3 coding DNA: TGTGCCAGTAGTCCGGTAGGACTAGCGGGGTACAATGAGCAGTTCTTC. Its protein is CASSPVGLAGYNEQFF.

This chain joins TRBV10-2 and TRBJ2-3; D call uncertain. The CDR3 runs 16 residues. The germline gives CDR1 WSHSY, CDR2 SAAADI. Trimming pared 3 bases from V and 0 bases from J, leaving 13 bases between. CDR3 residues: CASSDRAGESTDTQYF. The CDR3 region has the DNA TGCGCCAGCAGTGACCGGGCTGGGGAAAGCACAGATACGCAGTATTTT.

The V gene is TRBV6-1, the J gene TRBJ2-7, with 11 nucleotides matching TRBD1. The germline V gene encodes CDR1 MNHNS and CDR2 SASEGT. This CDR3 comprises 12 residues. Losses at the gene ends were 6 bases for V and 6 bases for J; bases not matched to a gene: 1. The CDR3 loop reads CASRGTGGEQYF. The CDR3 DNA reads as TGTGCCAGCAGGGGGACAGGGGGCGAGCAGTACTTC.

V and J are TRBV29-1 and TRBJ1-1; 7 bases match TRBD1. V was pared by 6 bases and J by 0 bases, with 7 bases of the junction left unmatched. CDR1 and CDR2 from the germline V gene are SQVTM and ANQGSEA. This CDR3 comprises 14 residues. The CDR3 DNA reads TGCAGCGTGCCGGGACAGAATATGAACACTGAAGCTTTCTTT. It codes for CSVPGQNMNTEAFF.

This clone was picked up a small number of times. The CDR3 region is CASSLWGYEQYF. DNA for the CDR3: TGTGCCAGCAGCCTATGGGGCTACGAGCAGTACTTC. The J gene is TRBJ2-7, the V gene TRBV14; D not certain. Germline V gene lookup returns CDR1 SGHDN and CDR2 FVKESK. The CDR3 is 12 residues long. Trimming stripped 4 bases from V and 3 bases from J, with 7 bases between.

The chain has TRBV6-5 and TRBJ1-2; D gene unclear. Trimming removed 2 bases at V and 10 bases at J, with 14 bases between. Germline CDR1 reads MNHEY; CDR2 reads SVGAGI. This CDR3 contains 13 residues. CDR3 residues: CASSYRETLAYTF. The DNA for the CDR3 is TGTGCCAGCAGTTACCGCGAAACCCTTGCCTACACCTTC.

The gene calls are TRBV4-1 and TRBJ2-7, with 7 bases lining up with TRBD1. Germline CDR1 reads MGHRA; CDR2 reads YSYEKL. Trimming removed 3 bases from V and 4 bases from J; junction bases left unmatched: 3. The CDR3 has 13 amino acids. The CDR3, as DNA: TGCGCCAGCAGCCACGGGACAGAATACGAGCAGTACTTC. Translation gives CASSHGTEYEQYF.

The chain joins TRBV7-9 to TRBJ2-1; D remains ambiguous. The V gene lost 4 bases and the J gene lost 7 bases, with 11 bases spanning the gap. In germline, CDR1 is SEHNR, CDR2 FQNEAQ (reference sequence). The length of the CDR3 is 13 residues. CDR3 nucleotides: TGTGCCAGCAGCTATCGACTGGGGAATGAGCAGTTCTTC. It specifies CASSYRLGNEQFF. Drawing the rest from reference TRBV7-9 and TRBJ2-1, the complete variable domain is DTGVSQNPRHKITKRGQNVTFRCDPISEHNRLYWYRQTLGQGPEFLTYFQNEAQLEKSRLLSDRFSAERPKGSFSTLEIQRTEQGDSAMYLCASSYRLGNEQFFGPGTRLTVL.

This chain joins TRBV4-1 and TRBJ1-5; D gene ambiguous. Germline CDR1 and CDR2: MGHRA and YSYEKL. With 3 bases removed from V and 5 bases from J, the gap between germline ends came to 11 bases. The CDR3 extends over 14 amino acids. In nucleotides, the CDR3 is TGCGCCAGCAGCCAGGGTTTCCCATATCAGCCCCAGCATTTT. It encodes CASSQGFPYQPQHF.

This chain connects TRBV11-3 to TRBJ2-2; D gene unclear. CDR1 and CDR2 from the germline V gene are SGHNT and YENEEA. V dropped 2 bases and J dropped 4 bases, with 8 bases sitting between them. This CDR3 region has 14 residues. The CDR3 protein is CASSLLDGTGELFF. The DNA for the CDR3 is TGTGCCAGCAGCTTACTAGATGGCACCGGGGAGCTGTTTTTT. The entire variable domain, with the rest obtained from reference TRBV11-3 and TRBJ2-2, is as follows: EAGVVQSPRYKIIEKKQPVAFWCNPISGHNTLYWYLQNLGQGPELLIRYENEEAVDDSQLPKDRFSAERLKGVDSTLKIQPAELGDSAVYLCASSLLDGTGELFFGEGSRLTVL.

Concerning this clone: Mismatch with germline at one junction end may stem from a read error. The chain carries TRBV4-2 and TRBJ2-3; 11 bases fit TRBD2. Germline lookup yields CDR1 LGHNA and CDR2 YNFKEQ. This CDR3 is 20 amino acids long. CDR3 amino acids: CAGSQGGFLSGRVGTDTQYF. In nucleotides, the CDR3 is TGTGCCGGCAGCCAAGGAGGTTTTCTTAGCGGGAGGGTAGGGACAGATACGCAGTATTTT.

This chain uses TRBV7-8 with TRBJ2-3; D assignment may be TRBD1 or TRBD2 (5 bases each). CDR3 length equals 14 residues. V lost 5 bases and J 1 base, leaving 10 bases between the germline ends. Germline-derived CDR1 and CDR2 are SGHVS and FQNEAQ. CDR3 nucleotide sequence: TGTGCCAGCAGCCCGGGGACGGGCACAGATACGCAGTATTTT. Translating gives CASSPGTGTDTQYF.

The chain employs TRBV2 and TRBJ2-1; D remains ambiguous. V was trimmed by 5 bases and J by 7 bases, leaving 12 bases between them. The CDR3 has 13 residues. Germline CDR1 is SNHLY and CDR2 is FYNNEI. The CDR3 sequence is CASSLLAGNEQFF. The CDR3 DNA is TGTGCCAGCAGTTTATTAGCAGGTAATGAGCAGTTCTTC.

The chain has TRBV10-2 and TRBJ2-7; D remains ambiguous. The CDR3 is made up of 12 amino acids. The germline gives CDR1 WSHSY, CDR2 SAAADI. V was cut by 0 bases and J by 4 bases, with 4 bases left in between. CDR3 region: CASSESGYEQYF. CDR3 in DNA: TGCGCCAGCAGTGAGTCAGGGTACGAGCAGTACTTC.

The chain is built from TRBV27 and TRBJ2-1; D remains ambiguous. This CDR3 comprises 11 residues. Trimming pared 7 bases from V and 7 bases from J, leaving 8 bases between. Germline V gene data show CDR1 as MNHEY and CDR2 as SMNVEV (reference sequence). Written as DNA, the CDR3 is TGTGCCAGCAACTCTGGGAATGAGCAGTTCTTC. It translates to CASNSGNEQFF.

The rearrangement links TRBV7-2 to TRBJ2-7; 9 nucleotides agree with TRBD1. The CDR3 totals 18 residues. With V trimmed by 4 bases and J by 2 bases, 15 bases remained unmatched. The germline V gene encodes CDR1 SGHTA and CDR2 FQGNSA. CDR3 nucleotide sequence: TGTGCCAGCAGCTCGGAAAGACACAGGGGGCTCCTAGCCTACGAGCAGTACTTC. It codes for CASSSERHRGLLAYEQYF. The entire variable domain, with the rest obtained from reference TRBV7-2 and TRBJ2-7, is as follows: GAGVSQSPSNKVTEKGKDVELRCDPISGHTALYWYRQSLGQGLEFLIYFQGNSAPDKSGLPSDRFSAERTGGSVSTLTIQRTQQEDSAVYLCASSSERHRGLLAYEQYFGPGTRLTVT.

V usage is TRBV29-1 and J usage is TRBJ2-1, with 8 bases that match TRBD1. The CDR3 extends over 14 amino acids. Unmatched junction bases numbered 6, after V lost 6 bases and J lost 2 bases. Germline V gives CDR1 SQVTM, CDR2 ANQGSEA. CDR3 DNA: TGCAGCGTCACCGGGACAGGAACCTACAATGAGCAGTTCTTC. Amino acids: CSVTGTGTYNEQFF.

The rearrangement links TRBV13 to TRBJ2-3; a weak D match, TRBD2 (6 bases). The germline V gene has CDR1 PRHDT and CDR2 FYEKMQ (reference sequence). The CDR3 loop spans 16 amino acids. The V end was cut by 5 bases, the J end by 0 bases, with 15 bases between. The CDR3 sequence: CASSHVRRGSTDTQYF. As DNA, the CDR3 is TGTGCCAGCAGCCACGTCCGGCGGGGCAGCACAGATACGCAGTATTTT.

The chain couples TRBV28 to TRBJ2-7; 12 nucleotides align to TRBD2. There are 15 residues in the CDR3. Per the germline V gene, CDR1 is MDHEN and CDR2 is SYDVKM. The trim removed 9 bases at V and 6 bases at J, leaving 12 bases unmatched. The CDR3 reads CASCGTGTSGLEQYF. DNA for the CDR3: TGTGCCAGTTGCGGGACCGGGACTAGCGGGCTCGAGCAGTACTTC.

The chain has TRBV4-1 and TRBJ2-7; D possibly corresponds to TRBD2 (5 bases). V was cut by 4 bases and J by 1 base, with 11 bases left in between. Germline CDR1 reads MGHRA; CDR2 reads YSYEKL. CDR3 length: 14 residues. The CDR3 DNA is TGCGCCAGCAGCCTGCTCGGGGATTCCTACGAGCAGTACTTC. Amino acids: CASSLLGDSYEQYF.

CDR3 in amino acids: CASRPSTDTQYF. The CDR3 DNA is TGTGCCAGCCGCCCTAGCACAGATACGCAGTATTTT. The chain has TRBV11-2 and TRBJ2-3; D uncertain. The CDR3 is made up of 12 amino acids. Trimming removed 8 bases at V and 0 bases at J, with 6 bases between. Germline lookup yields CDR1 SGHAT and CDR2 FQNNGV. The full variable domain, completed using reference TRBV11-2 and TRBJ2-3, is EAGVAQSPRYKIIEKRQSVAFWCNPISGHATLYWYQQILGQGPKLLIQFQNNGVVDDSQLPKDRFSAERLKGVDSTLKIQPAKLEDSAVYLCASRPSTDTQYFGPGTRLTVL.

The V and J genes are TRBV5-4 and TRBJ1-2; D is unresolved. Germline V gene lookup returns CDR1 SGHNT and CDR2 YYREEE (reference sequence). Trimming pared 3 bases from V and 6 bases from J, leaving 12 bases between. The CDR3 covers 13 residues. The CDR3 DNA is TGTGCCAGCAGCTCCCCGAATTGGCATGGCTACACCTTC. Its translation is CASSSPNWHGYTF.

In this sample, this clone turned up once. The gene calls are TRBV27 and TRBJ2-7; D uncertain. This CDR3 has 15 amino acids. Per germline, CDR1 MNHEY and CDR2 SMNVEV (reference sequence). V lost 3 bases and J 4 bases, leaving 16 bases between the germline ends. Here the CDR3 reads CASSLGSFSQYEQYF. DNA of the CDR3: TGTGCCAGCAGTTTGGGATCCTTCTCCCAGTACGAGCAGTACTTC.